This record looks at one T cell receptor (beta chain) sequence and its context. What it binds is unknown. TCRdb's table, derived via immunoSEQ multiplex PCR, lists solely in-frame clones and lacks some. The sample shows about 95,000 clones, 89% of them seen only once. Trimming removed 6 bases at V and 4 bases at J, with 15 bases between. The V gene's germline CDR1 is MNHNY and CDR2 SVGAGI (reference sequence). CDR3 length equals 15 residues. This sample stems from a study of OX40 agonist ivuxolimab in advanced cancers. Findings and limits, study-wide: Clonal expansion from baseline to week 6 occurred in both CD4+ and CD8+ T cells.

The chain couples TRBV6-6 to TRBJ1-4; the D gene is possibly TRBD1 (6 bases). The sequence was collected from an adult with an advanced solid tumor such as melanoma, head and neck, liver or kidney cancer. Source: CD4+ or CD8+ T cells sorted from blood, taken in a trial of the OX40 agonist ivuxolimab. The CDR3 nucleotides are TGTGCCAGCAGACCCCCAGGGGACCTTAATGAAAAACTGTTTTTT. It is translated as CASRPPGDLNEKLFF.